The 27 T cell receptor beta chains presented below share a single source sample, sequenced in a study of blood T cell repertoires in COVID-19. Assay used: immunoSEQ multiplex PCR; TCRdb lists only in-frame clones, some missing. The sample includes 25,000 to 35,000 clones, approximately 87% of them seen just once. The specimen sequenced was peripheral blood. These receptors all come from a human donor with active COVID-19. The donor label of this sample is uncertain.

The V call is TRBV10-3, the J call TRBJ1-1; no definite D call. The V gene's germline CDR1 is ENHRY and CDR2 SYGVKD. V was shortened by 0 bases and J by 4 bases, with 15 bases between the two germline ends. The CDR3 is 16 residues long. CDR3 nucleotide sequence: TGTGCCATCAGTGAGTCGAATCGGGAAGTGGGCACTGAAGCTTTCTTT. It specifies CAISESNREVGTEAFF.

The rearrangement joins TRBV3-1 (or the pseudogene TRBV3-2) to TRBJ2-7; D unresolved. V shed 2 bases and J shed 5 bases, with 4 bases lying between them. CDR3 length: 11 amino acids. In germline, CDR1 is LGHDT, CDR2 YNNKEL (reference sequence). The chain's CDR3 is CASSQSNEQYF. The CDR3 DNA follows: TGTGCCAGCAGCCAATCTAACGAGCAGTACTTC.

This CDR3 is CASSPGQTLAKNIQYF. CDR3 bases: TGCGCCAGCAGCCCCGGACAGACTCTAGCCAAAAACATTCAGTACTTC. The chain recombines TRBV5-1 with TRBJ2-4; a weak D match, TRBD1 (6 bases). CDR3 length: 16 residues. The germline V and J ends were trimmed by 4 bases and 0 bases, with 14 bases remaining between them. From germline, CDR1 is SGHRS and CDR2 YFSETQ. Together with reference TRBV5-1 and TRBJ2-4, the CDR3 gives the full variable domain: KAGVTQTPRYLIKTRGQQVTLSCSPISGHRSVSWYQQTPGQGLQFLFEYFSETQRNKGNFPGRFSGRQFSNSRSEMNVSTLELGDSALYLCASSPGQTLAKNIQYFGAGTRLSVL.

The chain links TRBV19 to TRBJ1-4, with TRBD1 matching 9 bases. CDR1 and CDR2 (germline): LNHDA, SQIVND (reference sequence). The CDR3 covers 13 residues. The ends lost 7 bases at V and 7 bases at J; junction bases unmatched: 4. Here the CDR3 DNA reads TGTGCCAGTAAAGGGACAGGGCTTGAAAAACTGTTTTTT. Protein: CASKGTGLEKLFF.

This chain uses TRBV9 with TRBJ2-7, with D possibly matching TRBD2 (5 bases). The CDR3 is made up of 13 amino acids. The V gene lost 0 bases and the J gene lost 9 bases, with 13 bases spanning the gap. Germline V gene lookup returns CDR1 SGDLS and CDR2 YYNGEE. The CDR3 loop is CASSVGLHGGQYF. Here the CDR3 DNA reads TGTGCCAGCAGCGTAGGCCTACACGGAGGGCAGTACTTC.

The chain uses TRBV18 and TRBJ2-3; 9 nucleotides agree with TRBD2. The CDR3 contains 16 residues. Looked up from germline, CDR1 is KGHSH and CDR2 is LQKENI. Trimming removed 3 bases from V and 2 bases from J; junction bases left unmatched: 6. The CDR3 protein is CASSPGSSGITDTQYF. The CDR3 DNA follows: TGTGCCAGCTCACCTGGTTCTAGCGGGATCACAGATACGCAGTATTTT.

In its sample, this clone is medium-sized. The V and J genes are TRBV19 and TRBJ1-2; TRBD1 is a possible D gene (6 bases). The germline V gene has CDR1 LNHDA and CDR2 SQIVND (reference sequence). The CDR3 is made up of 17 amino acids. V lost 3 bases to trimming and J lost 8 bases, with 25 bases between them. The CDR3 nucleotides are TGTGCCAGTAGTATGTATTCGCCAGGGGTAAAGGGGTCGGGCTACACCTTC. Translating gives CASSMYSPGVKGSGYTF.

The rearrangement uses TRBV2 and TRBJ2-2; D gene uncertain. The CDR3 length is 15 residues. The germline V gene encodes CDR1 SNHLY and CDR2 FYNNEI. The V and J ends lost 3 bases and 0 bases respectively, with 8 bases between them. The CDR3 here is CASSEFSANTGELFF. The CDR3 region has the DNA TGTGCCAGCAGTGAGTTCAGCGCGAACACCGGGGAGCTGTTTTTT.

This clone has just a few counts. The chain links TRBV15 to TRBJ2-7; D is possibly TRBD2 (7 bases). Germline CDR1 and CDR2: LNHNV and YYDKDF (reference sequence). This CDR3 is built from 13 residues. Trimming left V 3 bases short and J 6 bases short, with 12 bases between. The CDR3 reads CATSRTRGGEQYF. The CDR3 DNA follows: TGTGCCACCAGCAGGACGAGGGGGGGCGAGCAGTACTTC.

The chain is built from TRBV5-1 and TRBJ2-5; perhaps TRBD1 as D (5 bases). V lost 4 bases and J lost 5, with 15 bases in between. CDR1 and CDR2 (germline): SGHRS, YFSETQ. This CDR3 has 14 residues. The DNA for the CDR3 is TGCGCCAGCAGCGGCCTTTTGGGGCCCGAGACCCAGTACTTC. Amino acid sequence: CASSGLLGPETQYF.

This clone was found a few times. The V gene is TRBV18, the J gene TRBJ1-6, with D perhaps TRBD1 (5 bases). The CDR3 sequence is 15 residues long. Trimming took off 6 bases at V and 6 bases at J, with 15 bases between the two ends. Germline V lookup: CDR1 KGHSH, CDR2 LQKENI. The CDR3 nucleotides are TGTGCCAGCTCTCAGGGCCAAGAAAGTAATTCACCCCTCCACTTT. Amino acids: CASSQGQESNSPLHF.

The rearrangement joins TRBV28 to TRBJ2-7; 12 bases are shared with TRBD2. The CDR3 extends over 18 amino acids. The junction had 11 bases not matched to a gene; V was cut back by 5 bases and J by 0 bases. Germline lookup yields CDR1 MDHEN and CDR2 SYDVKM. CDR3 in DNA: TGTGCCAGCAGTCGCCCAATGACTAGCGGGAGCCGCTCCTACGAGCAGTACTTC. It translates to CASSRPMTSGSRSYEQYF.

The gene calls are TRBV18 and TRBJ2-3; a weak D match, TRBD2 (6 bases). Germline assignment: CDR1 KGHSH and CDR2 LQKENI. This CDR3 spans 16 amino acids. V was trimmed by 3 bases and J by 0 bases, leaving 13 bases between them. The CDR3 DNA is TGTGCCAGCTCACCGGGGGGAACCTACAGCACAGATACGCAGTATTTT. It yields the protein CASSPGGTYSTDTQYF.

This clone was found once. The rearrangement links TRBV18 to TRBJ2-7, with D tentatively TRBD1 (5 bases). V shed 0 bases and J shed 5 bases, with 14 bases lying between them. In germline, CDR1 is KGHSH, CDR2 LQKENI. CDR3 length equals 15 residues. The chain's CDR3 is CASSPPVQGSDEQYF. The CDR3 nucleotides read TGTGCCAGCTCACCACCCGTCCAGGGATCGGACGAGCAGTACTTC.

The rearrangement uses TRBV6-4 and TRBJ2-5; maybe TRBD1 (6 bases). CDR3 length: 15 amino acids. CDR1 is MRHNA and CDR2 is SNTAGT in the germline V gene. V was cut by 2 bases and J by 5 bases, with 15 bases left in between. The CDR3 nucleotides read TGTGCCAGCAGTGACCAGCAAGAGGGGGTCGAGACCCAGTACTTC. It is translated as CASSDQQEGVETQYF.

This chain connects TRBV5-6 to TRBJ2-3, with TRBD2 matching 10 bases. The CDR3 has 15 residues. Losses at the gene ends were 5 bases for V and 3 bases for J; bases not matched to a gene: 6. Germline CDR1 and CDR2: SGHDT and YYEEEE. The CDR3 sequence: CASRKAGGLTDTQYF. As DNA, the CDR3 is TGTGCCAGCAGGAAAGCGGGGGGGTTGACAGATACGCAGTATTTT.

This clone was recorded only once. The rearrangement uses TRBV3-1 (or the pseudogene TRBV3-2) and TRBJ1-1, with 8 positions matching TRBD1. Per the germline V gene, CDR1 is LGHDT and CDR2 is YNNKEL (reference sequence). Trimming took 4 bases from V and 4 from J; bases not matched to a gene: 8. This CDR3 spans 15 amino acids. CDR3 protein: CASSPRSGGGTEAFF. CDR3 DNA: TGTGCCAGCAGCCCCAGGTCAGGGGGCGGCACTGAAGCTTTCTTT.

This clone was seen just once. The genes are TRBV5-5 and TRBJ1-2; D unresolved. CDR3 size: 15 residues. V was clipped by 5 bases and J by 1 base, with 15 bases between them. The V gene's germline CDR1 is SGHKS and CDR2 YYEKEE (reference sequence). CDR3 region: CASSPPTTLNYGYTF. In DNA, the CDR3 is TGTGCCAGCAGTCCCCCGACTACACTTAACTATGGCTACACCTTC.

The genes are TRBV5-1 and TRBJ2-2; TRBD1 agrees at 8 bases. The CDR3 spans 15 residues. The ends lost 2 bases at V and 2 bases at J; junction bases unmatched: 2. The germline CDR1 and CDR2 sequences are SGHRS and YFSETQ. The CDR3 DNA is TGCGCCAGCAGCTTCACAGGGGGAAACACCGGGGAGCTGTTTTTT. This encodes CASSFTGGNTGELFF.

The chain joins TRBV14 to TRBJ1-5, with D tentatively TRBD1 (6 bases). From germline, CDR1 is SGHDN and CDR2 FVKESK. CDR3 length: 17 amino acids. V gave up 2 bases and J gave up 7 bases, with 21 bases separating them. CDR3 region: CASSQTSRRGGGQPQHF. CDR3 bases: TGTGCCAGCAGCCAAACTTCACGGCGGGGGGGCGGCCAGCCCCAGCATTTT. Based on the CDR3 plus reference TRBV14 and TRBJ1-5, the full variable domain is EAGVTQFPSHSVIEKGQTVTLRCDPISGHDNLYWYRRVMGKEIKFLLHFVKESKQDESGMPNNRFLAERTGGTYSTLKVQPAELEDSGVYFCASSQTSRRGGGQPQHFGDGTRLSIL.

This chain joins TRBV5-1 and TRBJ1-5; D is ambiguous. With 0 bases removed from V and 0 bases from J, the gap between germline ends came to 10 bases. The CDR3 runs 16 residues. Per germline, CDR1 SGHRS and CDR2 YFSETQ. DNA for the CDR3: TGCGCCAGCAGCTTGGTTCCAGCGTATAGCAATCAGCCCCAGCATTTT. Protein: CASSLVPAYSNQPQHF.

The J gene is TRBJ1-2, the V gene TRBV15; D ambiguous. V lost 1 base and J 4 bases, leaving 10 bases between the germline ends. The CDR3 has 14 residues. The germline CDR1 and CDR2 sequences are LNHNV and YYDKDF (reference sequence). In nucleotides, the CDR3 is TGTGCCACCAGCAGAGGTCAGGAAAGCTATGGCTACACCTTC. The encoded protein is CATSRGQESYGYTF.

The J gene is TRBJ2-2, the V gene TRBV13; 8 nucleotides agree with TRBD1. Germline V gives CDR1 PRHDT, CDR2 FYEKMQ (reference sequence). This CDR3 is built from 15 residues. V trimming: 3 bases; J trimming: 5 bases; junction bases outside the gene matches: 5. The CDR3 region has the DNA TGTGCCAGCAGCTTCCGGGACAGGCCAACCGGGGAGCTGTTTTTT. Translated, it gives CASSFRDRPTGELFF. Combining the CDR3 with reference TRBV13 and TRBJ2-2 gives the whole variable domain AAGVIQSPRHLIKEKRETATLKCYPIPRHDTVYWYQQGPGQDPQFLISFYEKMQSDKGSIPDRFSAQQFSDYHSELNMSSLELGDSALYFCASSFRDRPTGELFFGEGSRLTVL.

The chain couples TRBV6-5 to TRBJ1-6, with a weak D call TRBD1 (6 bases). Looked up from germline, CDR1 is MNHEY and CDR2 is SVGAGI. Deletions cut 6 bases from V and 7 bases from J, with 13 bases between. CDR3 length: 14 residues. CDR3 nucleotide sequence: TGTGCCAGCAGCTCCGGGACAAGCAATTCACCCCTCCACTTT. This codes for CASSSGTSNSPLHF.

CDR3 loop: CASSRGTSGYYEQYF. In DNA, the CDR3 is TGTGCCAGCAGCAGAGGGACTAGCGGGTATTACGAGCAGTACTTC. The gene calls are TRBV3-1 (or the pseudogene TRBV3-2) and TRBJ2-7; TRBD2 aligns across 12 bases. CDR3 length: 15 amino acids. Per germline, CDR1 LGHDT and CDR2 YNNKEL (reference sequence). Losses at the gene ends were 5 bases for V and 4 bases for J; bases not matched to a gene: 6.

The V and J genes are TRBV7-8 and TRBJ2-7, with 8 bases identical to TRBD1. The J segment lost 3 bases and the V segment lost 0 bases, leaving 10 bases of the junction unmatched. From germline, CDR1 is SGHVS and CDR2 FQNEAQ. This CDR3 is 17 amino acids long. The CDR3: CASSLANRGTRYYEQYF. Written as DNA, the CDR3 is TGTGCCAGCAGCTTAGCGAACAGGGGGACTCGCTACTACGAGCAGTACTTC.

This chain links TRBV18 with TRBJ1-1; no clear D. Germline V lookup: CDR1 KGHSH, CDR2 LQKENI. V lost 5 bases and J lost 4, with 11 bases in between. The CDR3 totals 13 residues. The CDR3, as DNA: TGTGCCAGCTCAACCATGGAGAGCACTGAAGCTTTCTTT. Amino acid sequence: CASSTMESTEAFF.